This TCR beta chain was found in a study of vaccination and CD4 T cells after COVID-19 (dated by TCRdb to between 2021 and 2023). For the study in its entirety: The convalescent cohort included six males and four females, with two Hispanic individuals, seven Caucasians, two Asians and one multiracial person. Participants received two doses of either the Pfizer-BioNTech BNT162b2 vaccine (n=8) or the Moderna mRNA-1273 vaccine (n=2). Post-COVID blood samples from convalescent patients were collected a median of roughly 100 days after diagnosis, with a range of about 35 to 161 days. Post-vaccine blood samples were obtained a median of around 67 days after the second vaccine dose, with a range of about 14 to 241 days. The cultures were stimulated with overlapping spike peptide pools from SARS-CoV-2 and from the common cold coronaviruses HCoV-NL63, HCoV-OC43 and HCoV-229E. Control cultures received a CEFX viral epitope pool as the positive control, an HIV-1 Nef peptide pool as the negative control, or no peptide. In ten to eleven COVID-19 convalescent patients and a handful of infection-naive healthy vaccine recipients, the spike-specific CD4+ TCR repertoire before mRNA vaccination was compared with the repertoire after mRNA vaccination.

Receptor libraries were prepared by PCR. DNA from cultured CD4+ T cells underwent TCR sequencing with the Oncomine TCR Beta short-read assay at the Johns Hopkins FTIC core. Genomic DNA was extracted from the cultured CD4+ T cells with the QIAamp micro DNA kit. The Oncomine TCR Beta libraries from cultured CD4+ T cells were pooled using unique dual indexes and then sequenced on an Illumina iSeq 100. The study's own analysis went as follows. Non-productive sequences were removed, and CDR3s that did not start with C, did not end with F or W, or were shorter than 7 amino acids were discarded. Antigen-specific clonotypes were identified with the MANAFEST web application by comparing peptide-stimulated wells with reference and other culture wells. To be called positive, a clone needed an FDR below 0.05, an odds ratio above 5, and a productive frequency above 0.1% in at least two of three replicate wells. Clonotypes that were significantly expanded in both SARS-CoV-2 spike wells and at least one common cold coronavirus spike condition were defined as cross-reactive. Similarity between CDR3 sequences was evaluated in R version 3.6.1 using Levenshtein distances (stringdist) and unrooted phylogenetic trees (ape). TCRdb took the public reads, trimmed them with fastp at Q25, ran MiXCR for clone calling and kept in-frame beta chains. Rows matching on CDR3 protein sequence are summarized as one entry with the most common DNA and genes. None of the V and J calls come from the authors' own analysis; TCRdb made them. For this sample there are about 21,000 distinct CDR3 sequences; 60% to 80% appear just once. The ten largest clones take up 20% to 25% of the sample.

V lost 0 bases and J lost 2 bases; the stretch between them is 10 bases long. From its cysteine to its phenylalanine, the CDR3 spans 15 amino acids. Only the CDR3 part of the read is kept: 45 bases, read in frame from the first base. The paper as a whole reports these results and caveats: Among convalescent patients, a median around 89% of the SARS-CoV-2-reactive clones seen after vaccination appeared only after vaccination, which suggests priming specific to the vaccine. The median number of SARS-CoV-2-reactive clonotypes rose from 21 after infection to roughly 40 after vaccination, but the change was not significant. The study included relatively few convalescent patients and did not analyze early timepoints after natural infection. Nearly all vaccine-specific clones in convalescent patients (304 of 307) were mono-reactive for SARS-CoV-2 spike rather than cross-reactive with common cold coronaviruses.

As for this clonotype: There is no known antigen for this receptor. Per-nucleotide qualities are absent, and no much larger clonotype sits a single base away.

The sample's treatment or condition label, in plain terms: approximately 9-day PBMC culture with coronavirus spike peptide pools or control peptides (ViraFEST assay). The ViraFEST assay, used in the study, expanded antigen-specific T cells with peptide pools and then identified the expanded clonotypes through TCR sequencing. Healthy vaccine recipients had no prior SARS-CoV-2 infection, confirmed by negative nucleocapsid antibody tests before and after vaccination. PBMCs were cultured at 1.5 million to 2 million per well in IMDM supplemented with around 5.5% human AB serum and 10 IU/ml IL-2, with about 10 ug/ml peptide pools added. Half of the culture medium was replaced with fresh IL-2-containing medium on days 3 and 7. Once the cells had been in culture for 10 days, the EasySep CD4+ T cell isolation kit was used to isolate CD4+ T cells by negative selection. Ficoll-Paque Plus gradient centrifugation was used to isolate PBMCs from whole blood, and the isolated PBMCs were then either used fresh or cryopreserved at -140C. Each culture condition was generally run in triplicate wells.

This receptor was obtained from a human donor who received a COVID-19 vaccine. The rearrangement combines TRBV12-3 or TRBV12-4 with TRBJ2-5, and the D gene may be TRBD2, 6 bases matching. The sequencing used CD4+ T cells from blood, cultured in vitro, collected before SARS-CoV-2 vaccination. The CDR3 has the sequence CASSLALGGQETQYF. The nucleotides are TGTGCCAGCAGTTTAGCGCTGGGAGGACAAGAGACCCAGTACTTC.